This T cell receptor (beta chain) was captured by sequencing in a study of blood T cell repertoires in COVID-19. Looking at the study overall: The cDNA or gDNA used as material had been derived from T cells, B-cell-depleted T cells, or PBMCs.

Per the original methods: From reference gene primer amplification, estimates of nucleated cell counts were derived. Repertoires were generated with immunoSEQ multiplex PCR, while TCRdb's copy carries only in-frame clones and drops some. The V and J calls and clone size were taken over from that table, and D and trimming were inferred from the DNA. The sample shows 100,000 to 150,000 clones, about 88% of them seen only once. This CDR3 region has 18 residues. Germline CDR1 LNHDA, CDR2 SQIVND (reference sequence). Trimming stripped 8 bases from V and 0 bases from J, with 23 bases between. The rearrangement links TRBV19 to TRBJ1-5; D may be TRBD1 (6 bases). The sample consisted of peripheral blood. This sequence originates from a woman aged 80 or older with acute or convalescent COVID-19. The CDR3 sequence is CASAVFGQRANSNQPQHF. CDR3 nucleotides: TGTGCCAGTGCTGTATTTGGACAGCGAGCCAATAGCAATCAGCCCCAGCATTTT.